Below are 25 T cell receptor beta chains sequenced from a single sample in a study of molecular identifiers for immune sequencing clone quantification. TCRdb re-derived calls from the PCR reads in MiXCR, one entry per CDR3 protein. The sample has more than 450,000 distinct CDR3 sequences; about 25% are singletons. Material: naive CD8+ T cells from blood, with Jurkat cell RNA spiked in. Subset specified: FACS-sorted CD8+CD4-CCR7+CD45RA+ naive T cells. Every receptor here comes from a human donor in good health. Some libraries in this study had Jurkat cell RNA spiked in.

This clonotype was seen only a few times. The chain joins TRBV6-2 or TRBV6-3 to TRBJ2-2, with D possibly matching TRBD1 (6 bases). The CDR3 extends over 15 amino acids. The V and J ends lost 4 bases and 0 bases respectively, with 9 bases between them. CDR1 and CDR2 from the germline V gene are MNHEY and SVGEGT. CDR3 region: CASSSHRANTGELFF. The CDR3 DNA is TGTGCCAGCAGTTCCCACAGGGCGAACACCGGGGAGCTGTTTTTT.

This clonotype came up a few times. This chain joins TRBV5-4 and TRBJ1-6, with a tentative D call TRBD1 (6 bases). The CDR3 has 14 residues. The germline V gene has CDR1 SGHNT and CDR2 YYREEE (reference sequence). The V gene lost 6 bases and the J gene lost 10 bases, with 17 bases spanning the gap. The CDR3 nucleotides are TGTGCCAGCACCGTCAAGGGGGGCGGATCACCCCTCCACTTT. Protein sequence: CASTVKGGGSPLHF.

The gene calls are TRBV12-5 and TRBJ1-1; the D is unclear. V lost 4 bases and J lost 4, with 10 bases in between. Germline V gives CDR1 LGHNT, CDR2 FRNRAP. The CDR3 runs to 13 residues. CDR3 in amino acids: CASGWGLGTEAFF. CDR3 sequence (DNA): TGTGCTAGTGGTTGGGGATTGGGCACTGAAGCTTTCTTT. Supplemented by reference TRBV12-5 and TRBJ1-1, the full variable domain reads DARVTQTPRHKVTEMGQEVTMRCQPILGHNTVFWYRQTMMQGLELLAYFRNRAPLDDSGMPKDRFSAEMPDATLATLKIQPSEPRDSAVYFCASGWGLGTEAFFGQGTRLTVV.

With respect to this clonotype: A junction boundary mismatches the germline segment, possibly from a read error. The chain combines TRBV4-1 with TRBJ1-1, with D perhaps TRBD1 (5 bases). Germline lookup yields CDR1 MGHRA and CDR2 YSYEKL. The CDR3 sequence is 13 residues long. In DNA, the CDR3 is TGCGCCAGCGGCCAGCAGGGTAGGACTGAAGCTTTCTTT. Translating it yields CASGQQGRTEAFF.

The V gene is TRBV9, the J gene TRBJ2-5; the D gene could be TRBD1 or TRBD2 (5 bases each). The CDR3 is 15 amino acids. The V gene lost 1 base and the J gene lost 7 bases, with 17 bases spanning the gap. Germline V CDR1 and CDR2: SGDLS, YYNGEE. The CDR3 protein is CASSVWDLPEVTQYF. The DNA of the CDR3 is TGTGCCAGCAGCGTATGGGACCTCCCGGAAGTGACCCAGTACTTC.

Comment on this clonotype: An end of the junction does not agree with germline; a read error may underlie this. The chain employs TRBV7-9 and TRBJ1-1, with D unresolved. The CDR3 contains 14 residues. Per germline, CDR1 SEHNR and CDR2 FQNEAQ (reference sequence). CDR3 sequence reads: CTSSPLGLNTEAFF. DNA for the CDR3: TGTACCAGCAGCCCCCTTGGCTTGAACACTGAAGCTTTCTTT.

This chain links TRBV5-1 with TRBJ2-7; TRBD1 agrees at 12 bases. Germline V gives CDR1 SGHRS, CDR2 YFSETQ. The ends lost 2 bases at V and 4 bases at J; junction bases unmatched: 4. This CDR3 comprises 15 residues. CDR3 nucleotides: TGCGCCAGCAGCTTCGGGACAGGGGGCGATTACGAGCAGTACTTC. Protein sequence: CASSFGTGGDYEQYF.

In the case of this clonotype: A read error is possible here, since a much larger clone lies one base away. The rearrangement uses TRBV7-8 and TRBJ1-4, with TRBD1 as a possible D gene (6 bases). Germline CDR1 reads SGHVS; CDR2 reads FQNEAQ. The V and J ends lost 5 bases and 4 bases respectively, with 17 bases between them. The CDR3 is 16 residues long. CDR3 nucleotides: TGTGCCAGCAGCATCCCGGGGGGGCGAATTAATGAAAAACTGTTTTTT. This gives the protein CASSIPGGRINEKLFF.

With respect to this clonotype: The CDR3 does not close with the conserved phenylalanine or tryptophan, likely indicating a read error. This rearrangement joins TRBV27 to TRBJ1-1; D call uncertain. CDR1 MNHEY and CDR2 SMNVEV come from the germline V gene (reference sequence). Trimming removed 0 bases at V and 1 base at J, with 6 bases between. The CDR3 covers 14 residues. The CDR3 is CASSLSKANTEAFS. CDR3 sequence (DNA): TGTGCCAGCAGTTTATCGAAAGCGAACACTGAAGCTTTCTCT.

Regarding this clonotype: A much larger clone lies one base from this, so it may be a read error. This CDR3 fails to terminate in the conserved phenylalanine or tryptophan, so it likely reflects a read error. The DNA is left out, because the CDR3 cannot be placed on it with certainty; the CDR3 is given as TCRdb lists it. The chain combines TRBV7-2 with TRBJ2-1; the D call in the table, TRBD1, was not verified against the DNA. Germline CDR1 reads SGHTA; CDR2 reads FQGNSA. The CDR3 is 12 amino acids in total, end residues counted. This CDR3 reads CASSFSGGAEGL.

The chain combines TRBV27 with TRBJ2-1; 8 bases align to TRBD1. Germline CDR1 MNHEY, CDR2 SMNVEV (reference sequence). With 4 bases clipped from V and 7 bases from J, the junction kept 9 bases outside the gene matches. The CDR3 has 15 residues. CDR3 protein: CASSSNPGTGNEQFF. CDR3 in DNA: TGTGCCAGCAGTTCTAACCCCGGGACAGGTAATGAGCAGTTCTTC.

This clonotype was seen only a few times. The chain employs TRBV2 and TRBJ1-5; D is ambiguous. Germline V gives CDR1 SNHLY, CDR2 FYNNEI. The CDR3 covers 13 residues. Trimming took off 1 base at V and 4 bases at J, with 5 bases between the two ends. The CDR3 region has the DNA TGTGCCAGCAGTGAAGACGTAAATCAGCCCCAGCATTTT. This sequence encodes CASSEDVNQPQHF.

This clonotype was seen a handful of times. The rearrangement joins TRBV27 to TRBJ2-2; TRBD1 might be the D (6 bases). Germline V CDR1 and CDR2: MNHEY, SMNVEV (reference sequence). V lost 5 bases to trimming and J lost 5 bases, with 18 bases between them. The CDR3 totals 16 residues. The CDR3: CASSPIGGAGTGELFF. The CDR3 coding sequence is TGTGCCAGCAGTCCTATTGGGGGCGCAGGGACCGGGGAGCTGTTTTTT.

The CDR3 DNA sequence: TGTGCCAGCAGTAACGACAGGGGCTACGATCAGCCCCAGCATTTT. It is translated as CASSNDRGYDQPQHF. The genes are TRBV12-3 or TRBV12-4 and TRBJ1-5, with 8 positions matching TRBD1. The CDR3 consists of 15 residues. The ends lost 5 bases at V and 5 bases at J; junction bases unmatched: 8.

This clonotype was seen ten or more times. V and J are TRBV25-1 and TRBJ2-4; tentatively, D is TRBD2 (5 bases). This CDR3 spans 13 amino acids. V was trimmed by 7 bases and J by 11 bases, leaving 18 bases between them. Germline V gene sequence: CDR1 MGHDK, CDR2 SYGVNS. The CDR3 region is CASNLPLRVVQYF. The CDR3 DNA sequence: TGTGCCAGCAACCTACCCCTGAGGGTGGTTCAGTACTTC.

This clonotype came up a few times. The chain carries TRBV5-1 and TRBJ2-7, with unresolved D. Germline-derived CDR1 and CDR2 are SGHRS and YFSETQ. The CDR3 runs to 14 residues. The ends were cut back, 0 bases at V and 3 bases at J, with 10 bases in the middle. As DNA, the CDR3 is TGCGCCAGCAGCTTGGGAGATATTAGCTACGAGCAGTACTTC. It encodes CASSLGDISYEQYF.

This clonotype was found many times. This chain joins TRBV30 and TRBJ2-3; D gene unclear. This CDR3 contains 11 residues. CDR1 and CDR2 (germline): GTSNPN, SVGIG (reference sequence). Here the CDR3 DNA reads TGTGCACTACATAGCACAGATACGCAGTATTTT. It encodes CALHSTDTQYF.

The chain employs TRBV2 and TRBJ2-7; 7 bases line up with TRBD1. The CDR3 length is 13 residues. The germline gives CDR1 SNHLY, CDR2 FYNNEI. V trimming: 11 bases; J trimming: 1 base; junction bases outside the gene matches: 8. DNA for the CDR3: TGTGCCGGACGGGACAGCCTATCCTACGAGCAGTACTTC. Translating it yields CAGRDSLSYEQYF.

Ten or more counts support this clonotype. The chain employs TRBV30 and TRBJ2-3; possibly TRBD2 for D (6 bases). V was cut by 0 bases and J by 7 bases, with 11 bases left in between. This CDR3 region has 13 residues. The germline gives CDR1 GTSNPN, CDR2 SVGIG (reference sequence). This CDR3 is CAWSVYGGNTQYF. CDR3 DNA: TGTGCCTGGAGTGTGTACGGGGGAAATACGCAGTATTTT.

Note on this clonotype: A much bigger clone sits one base away, suggesting this may be a read error. V and J are TRBV5-1 and TRBJ1-5; D not resolved. V lost 7 bases and J lost 0, with 14 bases in between. This CDR3 contains 15 residues. The germline V gene has CDR1 SGHRS and CDR2 YFSETQ. CDR3 in amino acids: CASGPSTDSNQPQHF. The CDR3 DNA follows: TGCGCCAGCGGCCCGAGTACGGATAGCAATCAGCCCCAGCATTTT.

This clonotype was observed many times. The rearrangement links TRBV4-1 to TRBJ2-2; D might be TRBD2 (5 bases). V lost 0 bases, J lost 2 bases, and 10 bases lay in between. CDR3 size: 16 residues. Germline CDR1 reads MGHRA; CDR2 reads YSYEKL. This CDR3 reads CASSQDSRVNTGELFF. In DNA form, the CDR3 reads TGCGCCAGCAGCCAAGATTCGAGGGTAAACACCGGGGAGCTGTTTTTT.

This clonotype came up a few times. This chain joins TRBV13 and TRBJ2-7; a possible D gene is TRBD2 (6 bases). The CDR3 is 14 residues long. V was clipped by 7 bases and J by 1 base, with 14 bases between them. CDR1 is PRHDT and CDR2 is FYEKMQ in the germline V gene (reference sequence). CDR3 protein: CASTPWGESYEQYF. The CDR3 DNA reads as TGTGCCAGCACCCCTTGGGGGGAATCCTACGAGCAGTACTTC.

J is TRBJ2-5 and V is TRBV6-5, with 7 bases identical to TRBD2. This CDR3 contains 14 residues. The junction had 2 bases not matched to a gene; V was cut back by 0 bases and J by 4 bases. Germline V gene sequence: CDR1 MNHEY, CDR2 SVGAGI. For the CDR3, the DNA is TGTGCCAGCAGTTACTCATGGGGGGGAGAGACCCAGTACTTC. The encoded protein is CASSYSWGGETQYF.

This clonotype was seen many times. This chain connects TRBV5-1 to TRBJ2-5; D assignment may be TRBD1 or TRBD2 (5 bases each). V lost 3 bases to trimming and J lost 0 bases, with 12 bases between them. Germline lookup yields CDR1 SGHRS and CDR2 YFSETQ. The CDR3 consists of 15 residues. CDR3 amino acids: CASSSGRMYQETQYF. The CDR3 bases are TGCGCCAGCAGCTCGGGACGGATGTACCAAGAGACCCAGTACTTC.

At least ten counts were recorded for this clonotype. The rearrangement joins TRBV20-1 to TRBJ1-5; 8 nucleotides agree with TRBD1. This CDR3 spans 14 amino acids. Germline V gene data show CDR1 as DFQATT and CDR2 as SNEGSKA (reference sequence). The junction had 15 bases not matched to a gene; V was cut back by 6 bases and J by 11 bases. The CDR3 DNA reads as TGCAGTGCCCGTCTCCCGGGACAGGTCGAATCCCAGCATTTT. Protein: CSARLPGQVESQHF.